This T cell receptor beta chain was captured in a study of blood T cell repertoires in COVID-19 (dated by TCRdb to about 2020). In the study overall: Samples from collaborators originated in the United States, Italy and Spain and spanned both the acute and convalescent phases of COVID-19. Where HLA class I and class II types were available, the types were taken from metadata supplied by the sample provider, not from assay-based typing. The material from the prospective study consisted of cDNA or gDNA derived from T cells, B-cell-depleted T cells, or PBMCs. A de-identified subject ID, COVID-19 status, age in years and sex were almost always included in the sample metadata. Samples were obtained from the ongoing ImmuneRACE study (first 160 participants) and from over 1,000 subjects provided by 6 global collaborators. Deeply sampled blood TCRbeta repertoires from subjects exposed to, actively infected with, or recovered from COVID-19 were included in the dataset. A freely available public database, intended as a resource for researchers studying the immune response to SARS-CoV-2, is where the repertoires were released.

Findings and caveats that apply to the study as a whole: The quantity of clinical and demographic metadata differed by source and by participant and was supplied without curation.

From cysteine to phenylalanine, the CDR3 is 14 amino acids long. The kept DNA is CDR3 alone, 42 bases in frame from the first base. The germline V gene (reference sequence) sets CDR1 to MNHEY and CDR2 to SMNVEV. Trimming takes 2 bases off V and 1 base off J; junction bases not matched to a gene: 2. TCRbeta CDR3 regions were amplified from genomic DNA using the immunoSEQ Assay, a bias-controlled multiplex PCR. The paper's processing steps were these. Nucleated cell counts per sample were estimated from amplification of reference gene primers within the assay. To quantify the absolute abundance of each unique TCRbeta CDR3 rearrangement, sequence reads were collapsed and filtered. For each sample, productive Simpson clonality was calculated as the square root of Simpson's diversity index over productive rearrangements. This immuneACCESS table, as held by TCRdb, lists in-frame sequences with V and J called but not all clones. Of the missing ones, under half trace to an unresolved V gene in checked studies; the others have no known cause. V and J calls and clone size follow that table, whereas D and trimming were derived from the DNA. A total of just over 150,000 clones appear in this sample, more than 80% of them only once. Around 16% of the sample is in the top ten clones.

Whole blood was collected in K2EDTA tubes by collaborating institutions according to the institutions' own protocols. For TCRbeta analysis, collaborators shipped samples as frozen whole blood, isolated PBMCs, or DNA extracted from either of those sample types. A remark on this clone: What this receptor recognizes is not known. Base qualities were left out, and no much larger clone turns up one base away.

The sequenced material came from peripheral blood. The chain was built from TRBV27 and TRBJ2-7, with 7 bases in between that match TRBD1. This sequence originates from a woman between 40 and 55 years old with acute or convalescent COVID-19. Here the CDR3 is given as CASSLGGQSYEQYF. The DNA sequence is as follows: TGTGCCAGCAGTTTAGGGGGACAGTCCTACGAGCAGTACTTC.